This T cell receptor (beta chain) was recovered during a study of T-cell reconstitution after alpha-beta-depleted transplantation in children. Findings and caveats of the study: Expanded graft clones numbering several hundred reportedly gave rise to alpha-beta T cells about two months after transplant. Recipient T cells and thymic progenitors that survived gave rise to the high TCRbeta diversity observed at day 60 in some patients. The main origin of T-cell counts and diversity one year after transplant was newly produced T cells.

Preparation of the TCRbeta library was carried out with unique molecular identifiers. TCRdb re-called the PCR reads with MiXCR, one entry per CDR3 protein. The sample contains 200,000 to 250,000 distinct CDR3 sequences, around 7.7% of which appear only once. The germline gives CDR1 MDHEN, CDR2 SYDVKM. Losses at the gene ends were 5 bases for V and 8 bases for J; bases not matched to a gene: 6. This CDR3 contains 13 residues. This clonotype has just a few counts. Its specificity is unknown. This clonotype originated in a male patient between 2 and 15 years old who had a stem cell transplant for acute myeloid leukemia, so the T cells may come from the graft donor. The chain joins TRBV28 to TRBJ2-3; TRBD2 aligns across 8 bases. The sample in question was PBMCs, mostly from graft donor cells, obtained 360 days after TCRalphabeta/CD19-depleted stem cell transplant. CDR3 in DNA: TGTGCCAGCAGTCCCCACACTAGCGGTACGCAGTATTTT. Translation gives CASSPHTSGTQYF.